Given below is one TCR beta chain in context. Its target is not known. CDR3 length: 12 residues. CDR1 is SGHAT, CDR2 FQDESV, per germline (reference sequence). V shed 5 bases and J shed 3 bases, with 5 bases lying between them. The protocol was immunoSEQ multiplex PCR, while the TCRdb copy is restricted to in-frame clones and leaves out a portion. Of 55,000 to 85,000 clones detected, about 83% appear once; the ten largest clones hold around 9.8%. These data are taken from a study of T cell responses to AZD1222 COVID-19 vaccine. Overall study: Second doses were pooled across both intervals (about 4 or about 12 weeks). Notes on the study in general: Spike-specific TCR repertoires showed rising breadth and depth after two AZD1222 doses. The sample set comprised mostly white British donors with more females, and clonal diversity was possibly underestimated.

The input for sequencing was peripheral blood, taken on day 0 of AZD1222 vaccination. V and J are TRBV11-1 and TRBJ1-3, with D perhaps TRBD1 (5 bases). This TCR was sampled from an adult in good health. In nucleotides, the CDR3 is TGTGCCAGCAGCACAGGTGGAAACACCATATATTTT. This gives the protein CASSTGGNTIYF.